This T cell receptor (beta chain) was retrieved from a study of blood T cell repertoires in COVID-19. Original methodology: Cell counts per sample came from amplifying reference gene primers. The method was immunoSEQ multiplex PCR; TCRdb's version includes in-frame clones alone and lacks a portion of them. V, J and clone size reflect that table, while D and trimming were determined from the DNA. Of some 45,000 clones in the sample, roughly 90% were seen once. The CDR3 length is 16 residues. The ends were cut back, 5 bases at V and 1 base at J, with 18 bases in the middle. Germline lookup yields CDR1 SGHDT and CDR2 YYEEEE.

The chain carries TRBV5-6 and TRBJ1-2, with unresolved D. The TCR sequence derives from a human donor in a cohort sampled during active COVID-19. The material sequenced was peripheral blood. The CDR3 bases are TGTGCCAGCAGGGTCCTGGGAGCCGTCTATAACTATGGCTACACCTTC. It specifies CASRVLGAVYNYGYTF.